This TCR beta chain was sequenced during a study of blood T cell repertoires in COVID-19. At the level of the study: Samples representing acute and convalescent COVID-19 were sourced from the United States, Italy and Spain.

CDR3 length: 14 residues. Looked up from germline, CDR1 is SGHNT and CDR2 is YYREEE (reference sequence). Trimming removed 3 bases from V and 5 bases from J; junction bases left unmatched: 8. Original processing notes: How many nucleated cells were present was estimated from reference gene primer amplification. Produced via immunoSEQ multiplex PCR; TCRdb's table is partial and in-frame only. V, J and clone size derive from that table, while D and trimming were established from the DNA sequence. The sample includes roughly 350,000 clones, around 84% of them seen just once. The sequence came from a woman aged 18-30 years with acute or convalescent COVID-19. The chain is built from TRBV5-4 and TRBJ2-7, with 7 bases aligning to TRBD1. Sequenced sample: peripheral blood. The CDR3 protein is CASSWEQGRDEQYF. CDR3 nucleotides: TGTGCCAGCAGCTGGGAACAGGGGCGGGACGAGCAGTACTTC.